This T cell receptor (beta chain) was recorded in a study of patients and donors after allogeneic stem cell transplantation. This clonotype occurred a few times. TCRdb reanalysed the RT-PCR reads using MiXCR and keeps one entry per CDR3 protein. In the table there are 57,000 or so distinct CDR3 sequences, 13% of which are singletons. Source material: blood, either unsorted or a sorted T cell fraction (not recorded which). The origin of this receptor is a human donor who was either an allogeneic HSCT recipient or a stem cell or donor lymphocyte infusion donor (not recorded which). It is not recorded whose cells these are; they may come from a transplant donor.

In DNA form, the CDR3 reads TGTGCCAGCTCACCACGAGGGACAGGGAAGGAGACCCAGTACTTC. Amino acid sequence: CASSPRGTGKETQYF. The chain joins TRBV18 to TRBJ2-5, with 9 bases fitting TRBD1. V shed 1 base and J 5 bases; nucleotides not matched to a gene: 5. There are 15 residues in the CDR3. Germline loops: CDR1 KGHSH, CDR2 LQKENI.